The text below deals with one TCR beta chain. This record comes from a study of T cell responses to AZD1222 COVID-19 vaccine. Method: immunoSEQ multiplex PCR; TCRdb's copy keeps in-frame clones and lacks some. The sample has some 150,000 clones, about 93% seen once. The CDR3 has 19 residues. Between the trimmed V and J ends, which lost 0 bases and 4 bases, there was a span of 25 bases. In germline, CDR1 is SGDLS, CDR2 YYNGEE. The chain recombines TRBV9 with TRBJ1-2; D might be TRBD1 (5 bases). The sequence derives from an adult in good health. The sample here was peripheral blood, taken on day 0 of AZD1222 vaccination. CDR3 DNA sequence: TGTGCCAGCAGCGTAGATCTTGGTCAGGCAGGGTACATGGGCTATGGCTACACCTTC. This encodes CASSVDLGQAGYMGYGYTF.